This T cell receptor beta chain was found in a study of cytomegalovirus exposure and HLA in healthy donors. The CDR3 is made up of 12 amino acids. The V end was cut by 0 bases, the J end by 7 bases, with 7 bases between. Germline CDR1 is MGHRA and CDR2 is YSYEKL. PCR used 60 Vbeta primers and 13 Jbeta primers. The data were produced by immunoSEQ multiplex PCR, yet TCRdb's version contains in-frame clones alone and is incomplete. The sample shows some 150,000 clones, approximately 80% of them seen only once. Findings of the study overall: Certain sequence variants were highly shared and formed a cluster, and this cluster was likely a sequencing artifact. Donors were assumed by presence/absence analyses to have roughly uniform sequencing depth. About 90% or about 30% of the time was how often most TCR beta V segments were productive, according to an earlier analysis.

Points on this clone: Its antigen is undetermined.

Sequencing was performed on PBMCs. The receptor comes from a man in his fifties in good health and CMV-seropositive. The V gene is TRBV4-1, the J gene TRBJ2-7; D is unclear. The CDR3 nucleotides read TGCGCCAGCAGCCAAGATCTGAGTGAGCAGTACTTC. Its translation: CASSQDLSEQYF.